This TCR beta chain was found in a study of siplizumab effects on memory and regulatory T cells. Method: immunoSEQ multiplex PCR; TCRdb's copy keeps in-frame clones and lacks some. The table shows about 120,000 clones, with approximately 94% occurring only once. The study's findings and limits: Few alloreactive clones mapped to unstimulated subsets. There appeared to be greater diversity in naive T cells than in memory cells, and naive T cells seemed major contributors to the alloresponse. Alloreactive sequences that could be traced to unstimulated CD4+ memory cells showed a significant reduction under siplizumab.

V lost 0 bases to trimming and J lost 4 bases; unmatched junction nucleotides: 3. The CDR3 consists of 14 residues. Germline V CDR1 and CDR2: SGHTS, YDEGEE. In the case of this clone: Its antigen is as yet unknown.

V gene TRBV5-8 combines with J gene TRBJ1-2; 7 bases fit TRBD1. The sequence derives from a human donor in good health. Material for sequencing was non-Treg CD4+ T cells sorted from blood. The CDR3 nucleotides read TGTGCCAGCAGCTTGGGTGACAGGGTCTATGGCTACACCTTC. This codes for CASSLGDRVYGYTF.